Listed below are T cell receptor beta chains from one sample, sequenced in a study of T-cell reconstitution after alpha-beta-depleted transplantation in children. TCRdb processed the PCR reads anew with MiXCR; each CDR3 protein has one entry. The table shows around 30,000 distinct CDR3 sequences, with around 7% occurring only once. The material was peripheral blood, obtained 60 days after TCRalphabeta/CD19-depleted stem cell transplant. The receptors were gathered from a child less than two years old who had a stem cell transplant for acute myeloid leukemia, so the T cells may come from the graft donor. Both conserved end residues are trimmed from each CDR3. The order of the fields is V gene, CDR3 protein.

TRBV12-3/TRBV12-4 ASSLRLAGGNEQF
TRBV5-1 ASQILAGPRNEQF
TRBV7-9 ASSLGARETQY
TRBV7-9 ASSLGRARIRDTEAF
TRBV7-8 ASSSLAGGGETQY
TRBV4-3 ASSQDEGTLREQY
TRBV27 ASSLRAISYEQY
TRBV7-3 ASSPTGGRAYEQY
TRBV12-3/TRBV12-4 ASRGRSNQPQH
TRBV20-1 SARDIAAYNEQF
TRBV6-6 ASSYNGGELF
TRBV7-6 ASSLAPNPGWGDTQY
TRBV12-3/TRBV12-4 ASCTTTFWRATYNEQF
TRBV11-2 ASSLGGGFGYGYT
TRBV9 ASTQRGGSTDTQY
TRBV6-2/TRBV6-3 ASSYSLPGTSLGHEQF
TRBV7-9 ASSFRGVSGSYNEQF
TRBV29-1 SVSSGQLYGYT
TRBV12-3/TRBV12-4 ASPGGQGY
TRBV4-3 ASSQIVDSYNSPLH
TRBV7-9 ASSGNGLATYEQY
TRBV6-4 ASSDSGDSYSPLH
TRBV7-6 ASSSRGGPGGELF
TRBV6-2/TRBV6-3 ASSPRRDEQY
TRBV7-9 ASTPLNQPQH
TRBV12-3/TRBV12-4 ASNDDGELF
TRBV11-2 ASSLVRAGGYNEQF
TRBV6-2/TRBV6-3 ASSPLGLAGVGSQY
TRBV5-8 ASSLGHLNTEAF
TRBV13 ASSVAGAVEQY
TRBV29-1 SVEGTEAF
TRBV2 ATSAVGTYGYT
TRBV4-3 ASSQLRGQGITGELF
TRBV2 ASREGPREKLF
TRBV6-2/TRBV6-3 ATQYRKTQY
TRBV12-3/TRBV12-4 ASEDPNLREQY
TRBV20-1 SAGLGNIQY
TRBV10-3 AITGQTGDTQY
TRBV7-9 ASSRTPEETQY
TRBV3-1 ASSQDERVAYNEQF
TRBV20-1 SAHKNTGELF
TRBV3-1 ASSQVGAGAPGEQY
TRBV6-5 ASSYSNQEYGYT
TRBV20-1 SAPPAGGFDTQY
TRBV28 ASSFGVGGYEQY
TRBV20-1 SATTGSQH
TRBV5-5 AISSGFPSYEQY
TRBV5-8 ASSMDRARNQPQH
TRBV28 ASSLRTLRDTQY
TRBV24-1 ATSECGQGGPKNTEAF
TRBV7-9 ASSLALVGGGNQPQH
TRBV29-1 SVSSPQGEQY
TRBV13 ASSSRGYEQY
TRBV24-1 ATSENSGTRDGYEQY
TRBV12-3/TRBV12-4 ASTQRANEQF